Below, 2 T cell receptor beta chains from the same sample are listed, as sequenced in a study of a mutant IDH1 vaccine in newly diagnosed glioma. As to time point: week 35, safety follow-up. With topical imiquimod, each dose of the vaccine consisted of 300 ug of mutant IDH1 20-mer peptide. Clones were sequenced by immunoSEQ multiplex PCR, and TCRdb holds only the in-frame ones, with some missing. The sample yields just over 65,000 clones, 84% seen once. These receptors have no known antigen. The source was PBMCs, collected from a glioma patient whose treatment included an IDH1 peptide vaccine. The origin of the receptors is a man aged 18 to 35 with glioma.

The table lists this clone with a count of one. The V gene is TRBV5-1, the J gene TRBJ1-4, with 7 bases lining up with TRBD1. Losses at the gene ends were 0 bases for V and 6 bases for J; bases not matched to a gene: 2. The germline gives CDR1 SGHRS, CDR2 YFSETQ. The CDR3 contains 14 residues. The CDR3 reads CASSLAQGDEKLFF. The CDR3 DNA reads TGCGCCAGCAGCTTGGCCCAGGGGGATGAAAAACTGTTTTTT.

This clone came up once. V is TRBV19 and J is TRBJ1-1; maybe TRBD1 (5 bases). Looked up from germline, CDR1 is LNHDA and CDR2 is SQIVND (reference sequence). CDR3 length equals 16 residues. V shed 5 bases and J shed 2 bases, with 18 bases lying between them. CDR3 loop: CASSPLRGSVNTEAFF. The CDR3 DNA reads TGTGCCAGTAGTCCATTGAGGGGAAGCGTTAACACTGAAGCTTTCTTT.